The rows below give T cell receptor beta chains drawn from one sample of a study of a mutant IDH1 vaccine in newly diagnosed glioma. The method was immunoSEQ multiplex PCR; TCRdb's version includes in-frame clones alone and lacks a portion of them. The sample holds tens of thousands of clones, about four fifths seen once. The source was PBMCs, collected from a glioma patient treated with radiotherapy, temozolomide or both. Every receptor here comes from a man over 45 with glioma. The CDR3 runs from the conserved cysteine through the conserved F or W. The D gene is left open where the match is weak. Expanded clones get a size class; other rows say once, few or many, or leave the size out.

j_gene,v_gene,d_gene,abundance,CDR3aa,CDR3nt
TRBJ2-5,TRBV4-2,.,.,CASSQGRGETQYF,TGTGCCAGCAGCCAGGGCCGGGGGGAGACCCAGTACTTC
TRBJ1-1,TRBV7-2,TRBD1,.,CASSLGTGNTEAFF,TGTGCCAGCAGCTTAGGGACAGGAAACACTGAAGCTTTCTTT
TRBJ1-2,TRBV5-6,TRBD1,few,CASTMGSRGLTGYTF,TGTGCCAGCACCATGGGGTCCAGGGGGCTTACGGGCTACACCTTC
TRBJ2-5,TRBV6-5,TRBD1,.,CASLRDRGHETQYF,TGTGCCAGCCTCCGGGACAGGGGGCACGAGACCCAGTACTTC
TRBJ2-4,TRBV29-1,.,.,CSFEDGAKNIQYF,TGCAGCTTTGAAGACGGAGCCAAAAACATTCAGTACTTC
TRBJ2-2,TRBV19,.,.,CACSEGMAGELFF,TGTGCCTGCAGCGAGGGTATGGCCGGGGAGCTGTTTTTT
TRBJ2-7,TRBV18,.,.,CASSLDGYEQYF,TGTGCCAGCTCCCTGGACGGGTACGAGCAGTACTTC
TRBJ2-1,TRBV10-3,TRBD1,.,CAISAGTGDMNEQFF,TGTGCCATCAGTGCCGGGACAGGGGATATGAATGAGCAGTTCTTC
TRBJ2-2,TRBV11-2,TRBD2,.,CASSPLLAGDTGELFF,TGTGCCAGCAGCCCCTTACTAGCGGGAGACACCGGGGAGCTGTTTTTT
TRBJ2-6,TRBV5-1,.,.,CASSLAGYSGANVLTF,TGCGCCAGCAGCTTGGCAGGGTACTCTGGGGCCAACGTCCTGACTTTC
TRBJ2-5,TRBV6-1,.,.,CASSEARQIIGETQYF,TGTGCCAGCAGTGAAGCTCGACAAATTATAGGAGAGACCCAGTACTTC
TRBJ1-2,TRBV9,.,.,CASSVASNYGYTF,TGTGCCAGCAGCGTAGCCAGTAACTATGGCTACACCTTC
TRBJ1-5,TRBV19,.,.,CASSIGVNQPQHF,TGTGCCAGTAGTATAGGTGTCAATCAGCCCCAGCATTTT
TRBJ1-5,TRBV15,.,.,CATKGDHQPQHF,TGTGCCACCAAGGGGGACCATCAGCCCCAGCATTTT
TRBJ1-4,TRBV20-1,.,.,CSAGLNEKLFF,TGCAGTGCCGGACTTAATGAAAAACTGTTTTTT
TRBJ1-5,TRBV19,TRBD1,once,CASSNRGLEYSNQPQHF,TGTGCCAGTAGCAACAGGGGGCTGGAATATAGCAATCAGCCCCAGCATTTT
TRBJ1-2,TRBV4-2,.,.,CASSQDRRSNYGYTF,TGTGCCAGCAGCCAAGATCGCCGGTCTAACTATGGCTACACCTTC
TRBJ2-1,TRBV9,TRBD1,.,CASSFGQAYNEQFF,TGTGCCAGCAGCTTTGGACAGGCTTACAATGAGCAGTTCTTC
TRBJ2-7,TRBV18,.,.,CASSPQVEQYF,TGTGCCAGCTCACCTCAGGTCGAGCAGTACTTC
TRBJ2-1,TRBV2,.,.,CASSVGRSASYNEQFF,TGTGCCAGCAGTGTAGGGAGGTCAGCTTCCTACAATGAGCAGTTCTTC
TRBJ2-2,TRBV7-9,.,.,CASSLASSVRAELFF,TGTGCCAGCAGCTTAGCGAGTTCCGTCCGAGCGGAGCTGTTTTTT
TRBJ2-1,TRBV18,.,.,CASSPLGGSYNEQFF,TGTGCCAGCTCACCACTGGGGGGCTCCTACAATGAGCAGTTCTTC
TRBJ1-2,TRBV7-2,.,.,CASSLTVDYGYTF,TGTGCCAGCAGCTTGACAGTCGACTATGGCTACACCTTC
TRBJ2-7,TRBV7-7,.,few,CASSLGQYEQYF,TGTGCTAGCAGCTTAGGACAGTACGAGCAGTACTTC
TRBJ2-1,TRBV5-1,.,.,CASSRAPSEQFF,TGCGCCAGCAGTCGGGCCCCCAGTGAGCAGTTCTTC
TRBJ2-2,TRBV29-1,.,.,CSVDGGSNTGELFF,TGCAGCGTTGATGGGGGTTCGAACACCGGGGAGCTGTTTTTT
TRBJ1-1,TRBV20-1,.,.,CSARVRREAFF,TGCAGTGCTAGAGTCAGGCGAGAGGCTTTCTTT
TRBJ1-1,TRBV6-1,.,.,CASSERRATEAFF,TGTGCCAGCAGTGAACGGAGAGCCACTGAAGCTTTCTTT
TRBJ2-2,TRBV5-1,TRBD1,.,CASSRGQGSGTGELFF,TGCGCCAGCAGCAGAGGACAGGGTTCGGGCACCGGGGAGCTGTTTTTT
TRBJ1-5,TRBV7-2,TRBD1,few,CASSQGQGQEPQHF,TGTGCCAGCAGCCAAGGACAGGGGCAGGAGCCCCAGCATTTT
TRBJ2-3,TRBV6-4,TRBD2,few,CASSDSRGGPRDTQYF,TGTGCCAGCAGTGACTCGCGGGGGGGCCCCCGGGATACGCAGTATTTT
TRBJ2-5,TRBV9,TRBD2,.,CASSSGGGKETQYF,TGTGCCAGCAGCTCCGGGGGAGGGAAAGAGACCCAGTACTTC
TRBJ1-5,TRBV6-1,.,few,CASSEVQGRQPQHF,TGTGCCAGCAGTGAAGTGCAGGGAAGACAGCCCCAGCATTTT
TRBJ2-2,TRBV5-1,TRBD1,once,CASSFTGGATGELFF,TGCGCCAGCAGCTTCACAGGGGGTGCCACCGGGGAGCTGTTTTTT
TRBJ2-1,TRBV7-9,TRBD1,.,CASSLAGRGQGPPSYEQFF,TGTGCCAGCAGCTTAGCAGGAAGGGGGCAGGGACCTCCCTCATACGAGCAGTTCTTC
TRBJ1-3,TRBV28,.,once,CASSLIRDTGNTIYF,TGTGCCAGCAGTTTGATCCGGGACACTGGAAACACCATATATTTT
TRBJ2-1,TRBV5-4,.,.,CASSLWTDHEQFF,TGTGCCAGCAGCTTGTGGACGGACCATGAGCAGTTCTTC
TRBJ2-5,TRBV6-1,TRBD2,.,CASSEGGGQYF,TGTGCCAGCAGTGAGGGGGGGGGCCAGTACTTC
TRBJ2-5,TRBV5-1,TRBD1,.,CASSLGTGPETQYF,TGCGCCAGCAGCTTGGGGACAGGGCCAGAGACCCAGTACTTC
TRBJ1-2,TRBV28,TRBD1,.,CAIKTGGGFGGYTF,TGTGCTATCAAGACAGGGGGCGGTTTCGGTGGCTACACCTTC
TRBJ2-2,TRBV27,.,.,CASSLSILQGRTGELFF,TGTGCCAGCAGTTTATCGATTCTCCAGGGTCGGACCGGGGAGCTGTTTTTT
TRBJ1-1,TRBV9,.,few,CASSQGSGGTEAFF,TGTGCCAGCAGCCAAGGCAGTGGGGGCACTGAAGCTTTCTTT
TRBJ1-2,TRBV7-9,TRBD1,once,CASSLAATGNYGYTF,TGTGCCAGCAGCTTAGCTGCGACAGGGAACTATGGCTACACCTTC
TRBJ1-2,TRBV11-2,.,few,CASSLSGREGGYTF,TGTGCCAGCAGCTTAAGTGGCAGGGAAGGAGGCTACACCTTC